This T cell receptor beta chain comes out of a study of graft-versus-host responses after intestinal transplantation. Turning to the study itself: Among the recipients, all got anti-thymocyte globulin induction and then tacrolimus and steroids for two to four years.

There are 13 residues in the CDR3. Per germline, CDR1 SQVTM and CDR2 ANQGSEA. V lost 6 bases and J lost 3; bases outside the gene matches: 7. Worth noting for this clone: Its antigen is unidentified.

Whole-study results and caveats: When patients had graft-donor T cell macrochimerism, their allografts held high graft-versus-host to host-versus-graft clonal ratios. Circulating GvH clones peaking coincided with falling HvG clones soon after transplant.

Assay used: immunoSEQ multiplex PCR; TCRdb lists only in-frame clones, some missing. The sample yields about 90,000 clones, about four fifths seen once. This TCR derives from a human donor who received an intestinal transplant. The specimen comprised unstimulated CD4+ T cells sorted from spleen or lymph node cells, sampled before intestinal transplant. V is TRBV29-1 and J is TRBJ2-7, with 8 positions matching TRBD2. CDR3 in DNA: TGCAGCGTCGTAACCGGGACTAGCTACGAGCAGTACTTC. Residues: CSVVTGTSYEQYF.